The 8 T cell receptor beta chains given below trace back to one sample, sequenced in a study of blood T cell repertoires in COVID-19. Sequencing was performed with immunoSEQ multiplex PCR; in TCRdb, only in-frame clones are kept and a portion is missing. Of about 250,000 clones listed, roughly 85% are singletons. Sequencing was performed on PBMCs or T cells enriched from blood (not recorded which). The receptors derive from a woman aged 45 to 65 with acute COVID-19.

This clone came up once. The chain has TRBV9 and TRBJ2-5; D is perhaps TRBD2 (7 bases). Germline V lookup: CDR1 SGDLS, CDR2 YYNGEE. The CDR3 extends over 17 amino acids. V gave up 4 bases and J gave up 4 bases, with 23 bases separating them. This CDR3 is CASSTGGGGAPVETQYF. CDR3 nucleotides: TGTGCCAGCAGCACGGGGGGCGGGGGCGCCCCGGTAGAGACCCAGTACTTC.

This clone has only a few counts. The chain has TRBV2 and TRBJ2-1, with D tentatively TRBD1 (6 bases). The CDR3 extends over 14 amino acids. V gave up 7 bases and J gave up 6 bases, with 16 bases separating them. Germline assignment: CDR1 SNHLY and CDR2 FYNNEI. The CDR3 here is CASTRAGAGNEQFF. In DNA, the CDR3 is TGTGCCAGCACCCGGGCAGGGGCGGGCAATGAGCAGTTCTTC.

In its sample, this clone was seen a few times. The chain recombines TRBV6-2 or TRBV6-3 with TRBJ1-5, with TRBD1 identical over 11 bases. The CDR3 is 14 amino acids. V lost 6 bases to trimming and J lost 5 bases; unmatched junction nucleotides: 3. Germline CDR1 and CDR2: MNHEY and SVGEGT. This CDR3 reads CASSGTGGHQPQHF. CDR3 in DNA: TGTGCCAGCAGCGGGACAGGGGGACATCAGCCCCAGCATTTT.

The chain joins TRBV30 to TRBJ1-2; tentatively, D is TRBD1 (6 bases). V lost 1 base, J lost 8 bases, and 14 bases lay in between. Germline values: CDR1 GTSNPN, CDR2 SVGIG (reference sequence). This CDR3 spans 13 amino acids. For the CDR3, the DNA is TGTGCCTGGAGTGGCCAGGGGTGGTCGGGCTACACCTTC. Translated, it gives CAWSGQGWSGYTF.

The CDR3, as DNA: TGTGCCAGCAGCCAAGGACTAGCGGGGCGTGGGGAGACCCAGTACTTC. The encoded protein is CASSQGLAGRGETQYF. The chain links TRBV3-1 (or the pseudogene TRBV3-2) to TRBJ2-5; 11 bases match TRBD2. There are 16 residues in the CDR3. Germline loops: CDR1 LGHDT, CDR2 YNNKEL (reference sequence). With 1 base clipped from V and 5 bases from J, the junction kept 6 bases outside the gene matches.

This clone appeared once. This rearrangement joins TRBV7-9 to TRBJ1-6, with 8 bases matching TRBD1. Germline assignment: CDR1 SEHNR and CDR2 FQNEAQ (reference sequence). This CDR3 is built from 16 residues. J lost 6 bases, V lost 5 bases, and 9 bases had no gene match. CDR3 loop: CASSPRQGIGNSPLHF. In nucleotides, the CDR3 is TGTGCCAGCAGCCCTCGACAGGGGATCGGTAATTCACCCCTCCACTTT.

The gene calls are TRBV20-1 and TRBJ2-2, with 15 positions matching TRBD2. Looked up from germline, CDR1 is DFQATT and CDR2 is SNEGSKA (reference sequence). Trimming took 3 bases from V and 0 from J; bases not matched to a gene: 5. The CDR3 has 18 residues. The chain's CDR3 is CSASTGLAGGSNTGELFF. The CDR3 DNA follows: TGCAGTGCTAGTACGGGACTAGCGGGGGGCTCGAACACCGGGGAGCTGTTTTTT.

The chain uses TRBV14 and TRBJ1-4, with 8 bases identical to TRBD1. In germline, CDR1 is SGHDN, CDR2 FVKESK. J was trimmed by 4 bases and V by 4 bases; bases with no gene match: 8. CDR3 length: 16 amino acids. The CDR3 coding sequence is TGTGCCAGCAGCCCGTCCCGGGACAGGTTTAATGAAAAACTGTTTTTT. This sequence encodes CASSPSRDRFNEKLFF.